This record concerns one T cell receptor beta chain sequence. CDR1 is GTSNPN, CDR2 SVGIG, per germline (reference sequence). The CDR3 is 13 residues long. V trimming: 0 bases; J trimming: 7 bases; junction bases outside the gene matches: 4. Generated by immunoSEQ multiplex PCR, the TCRdb table keeps only in-frame clones and is missing some. The sample carries 200,000 to 250,000 clones, approximately 90% recorded once. These data are taken from a study of blood T cell repertoires in COVID-19. The overall study: PBMCs, B-cell-depleted T cells, or T cells provided the cDNA or gDNA that made up the material.

The genes are TRBV30 and TRBJ1-2; 8 nucleotides match TRBD1. Sequencing used peripheral blood. This TCR came from a woman in her thirties or forties with acute or convalescent COVID-19. The CDR3 sequence is CAWSVQGGSGYTF. CDR3 in DNA: TGTGCCTGGAGTGTACAGGGGGGTAGTGGCTACACCTTC. The variable domain in full, completed from reference TRBV30 and TRBJ1-2, reads SQTIHQWPATLVQPVGSPLSLECTVEGTSNPNLYWYRQAAGRGLQLLFYSVGIGQISSEVPQNLSASRPQDRQFILSSKKLLLSDSGFYLCAWSVQGGSGYTFGSGTRLTVV.